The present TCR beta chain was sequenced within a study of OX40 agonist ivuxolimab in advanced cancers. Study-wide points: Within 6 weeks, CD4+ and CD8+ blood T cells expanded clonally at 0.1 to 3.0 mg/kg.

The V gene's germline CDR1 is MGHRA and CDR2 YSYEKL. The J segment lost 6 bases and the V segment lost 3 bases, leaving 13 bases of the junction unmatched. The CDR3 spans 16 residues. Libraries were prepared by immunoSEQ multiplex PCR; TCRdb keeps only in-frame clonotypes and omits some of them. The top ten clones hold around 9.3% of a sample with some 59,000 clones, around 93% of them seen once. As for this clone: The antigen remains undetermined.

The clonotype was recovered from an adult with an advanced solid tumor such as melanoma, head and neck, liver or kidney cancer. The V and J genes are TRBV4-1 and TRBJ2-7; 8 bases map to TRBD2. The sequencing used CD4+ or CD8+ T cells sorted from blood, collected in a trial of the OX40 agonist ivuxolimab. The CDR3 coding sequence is TGCGCCAGCAGCCACGGGACTAGTAATTTGAGGTTCGAGCAGTACTTC. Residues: CASSHGTSNLRFEQYF.